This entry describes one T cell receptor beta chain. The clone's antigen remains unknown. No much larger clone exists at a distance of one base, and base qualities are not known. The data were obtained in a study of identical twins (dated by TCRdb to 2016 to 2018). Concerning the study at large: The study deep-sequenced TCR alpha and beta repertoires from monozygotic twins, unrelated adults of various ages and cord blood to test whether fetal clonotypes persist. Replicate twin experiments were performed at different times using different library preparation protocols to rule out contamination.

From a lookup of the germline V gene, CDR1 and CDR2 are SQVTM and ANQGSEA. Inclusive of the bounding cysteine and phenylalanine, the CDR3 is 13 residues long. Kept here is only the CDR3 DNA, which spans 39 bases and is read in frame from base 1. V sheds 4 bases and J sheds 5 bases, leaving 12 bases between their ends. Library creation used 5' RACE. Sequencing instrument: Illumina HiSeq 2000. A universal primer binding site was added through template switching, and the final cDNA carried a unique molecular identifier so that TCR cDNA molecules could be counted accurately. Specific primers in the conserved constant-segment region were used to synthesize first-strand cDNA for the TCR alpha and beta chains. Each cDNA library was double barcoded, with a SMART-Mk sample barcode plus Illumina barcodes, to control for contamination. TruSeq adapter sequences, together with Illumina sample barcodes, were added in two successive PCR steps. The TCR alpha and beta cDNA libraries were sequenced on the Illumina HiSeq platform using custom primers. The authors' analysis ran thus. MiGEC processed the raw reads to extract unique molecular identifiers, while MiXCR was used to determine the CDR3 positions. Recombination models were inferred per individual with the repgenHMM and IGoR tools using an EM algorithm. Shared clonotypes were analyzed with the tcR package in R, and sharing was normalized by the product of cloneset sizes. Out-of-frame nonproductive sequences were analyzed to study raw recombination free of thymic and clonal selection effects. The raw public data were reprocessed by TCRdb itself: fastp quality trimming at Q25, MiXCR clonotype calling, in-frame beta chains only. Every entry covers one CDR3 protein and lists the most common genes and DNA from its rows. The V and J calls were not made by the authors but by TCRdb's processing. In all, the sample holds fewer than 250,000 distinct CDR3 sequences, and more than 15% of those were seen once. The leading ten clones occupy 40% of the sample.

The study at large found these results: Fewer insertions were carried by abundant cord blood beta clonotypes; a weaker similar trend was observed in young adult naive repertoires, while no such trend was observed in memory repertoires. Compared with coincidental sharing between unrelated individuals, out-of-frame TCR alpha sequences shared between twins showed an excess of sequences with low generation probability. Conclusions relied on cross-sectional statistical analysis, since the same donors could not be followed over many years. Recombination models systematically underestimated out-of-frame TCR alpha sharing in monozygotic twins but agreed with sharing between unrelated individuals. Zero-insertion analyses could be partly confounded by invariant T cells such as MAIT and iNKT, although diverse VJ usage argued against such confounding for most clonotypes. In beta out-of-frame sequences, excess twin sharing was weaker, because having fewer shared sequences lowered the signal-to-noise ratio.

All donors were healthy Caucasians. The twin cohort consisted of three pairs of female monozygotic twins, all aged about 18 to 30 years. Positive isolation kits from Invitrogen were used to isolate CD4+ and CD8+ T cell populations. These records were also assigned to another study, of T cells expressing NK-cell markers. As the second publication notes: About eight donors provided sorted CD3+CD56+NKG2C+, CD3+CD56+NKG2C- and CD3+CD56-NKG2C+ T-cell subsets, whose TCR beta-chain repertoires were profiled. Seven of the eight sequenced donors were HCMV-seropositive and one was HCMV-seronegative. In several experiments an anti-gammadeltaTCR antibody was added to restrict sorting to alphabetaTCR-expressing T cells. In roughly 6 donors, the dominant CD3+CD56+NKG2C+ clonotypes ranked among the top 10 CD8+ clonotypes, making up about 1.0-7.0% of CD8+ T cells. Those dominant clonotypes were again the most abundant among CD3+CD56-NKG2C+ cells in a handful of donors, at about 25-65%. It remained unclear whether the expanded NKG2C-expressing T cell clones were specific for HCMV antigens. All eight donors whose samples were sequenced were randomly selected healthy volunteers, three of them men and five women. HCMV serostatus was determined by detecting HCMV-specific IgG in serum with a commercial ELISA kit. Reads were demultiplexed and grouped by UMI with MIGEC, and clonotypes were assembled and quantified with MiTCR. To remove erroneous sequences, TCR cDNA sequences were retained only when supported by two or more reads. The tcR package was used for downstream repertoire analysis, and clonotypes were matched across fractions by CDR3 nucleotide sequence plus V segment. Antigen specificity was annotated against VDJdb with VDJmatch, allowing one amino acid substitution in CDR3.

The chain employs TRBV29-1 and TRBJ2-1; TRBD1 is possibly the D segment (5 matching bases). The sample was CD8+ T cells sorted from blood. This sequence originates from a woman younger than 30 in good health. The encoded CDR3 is CSVAGGRDNEQFF. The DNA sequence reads TGCAGCGTTGCGGGTGGCAGGGACAATGAGCAGTTCTTC.